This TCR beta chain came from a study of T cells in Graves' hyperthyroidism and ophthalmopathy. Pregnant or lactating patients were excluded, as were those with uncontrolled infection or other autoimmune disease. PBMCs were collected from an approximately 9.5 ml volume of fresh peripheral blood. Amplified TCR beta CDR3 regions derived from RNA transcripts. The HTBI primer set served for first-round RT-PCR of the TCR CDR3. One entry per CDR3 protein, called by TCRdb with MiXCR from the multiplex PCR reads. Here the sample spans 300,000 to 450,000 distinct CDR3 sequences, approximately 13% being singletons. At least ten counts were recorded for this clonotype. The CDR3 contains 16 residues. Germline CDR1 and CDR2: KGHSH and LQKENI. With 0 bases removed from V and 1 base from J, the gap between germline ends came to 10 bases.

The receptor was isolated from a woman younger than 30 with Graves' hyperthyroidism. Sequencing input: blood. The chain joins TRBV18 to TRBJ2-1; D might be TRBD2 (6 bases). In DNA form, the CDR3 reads TGTGCCAGCTCACCACCGAGTAGCGGATCCTACAATGAGCAGTTCTTC. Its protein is CASSPPSSGSYNEQFF.